The clone carrying this T cell receptor beta chain was counted only a few times. What it recognizes is unknown. This sample is drawn from a study of Graves' ophthalmopathy and Graves' hyperthyroidism. The CDR3 is 13 amino acids. Germline V gene sequence: CDR1 SNHLY, CDR2 FYNNEI. V was trimmed by 6 bases and J by 5 bases, leaving 8 bases between them. Broader study findings: Most expanded thyroid clonotypes above 0.001 frequency also appeared in blood. Using a 13-signature model, the authors split ophthalmopathy from stable hyperthyroidism, with 85% to 90% sensitivity and around 76% specificity.

Exclusion covered patients with other autoimmune diseases or uncontrolled infections (as well as pregnancy or lactation). The authors amplified TCR beta CDR3 regions, and they did so from RNA transcripts for repertoire sequencing. HTBI-primed RT-PCR formed the first round, and a multiplex PCR formed the second. TCRdb fed the multiplex PCR reads into MiXCR, producing one record per CDR3 protein. In the table there are over a million distinct CDR3 sequences, about two fifths of which are singletons. The clonotype was recovered from an adult man with Graves' hyperthyroidism. The specimen was peripheral blood or thyroid tissue (not recorded which). This chain connects TRBV2 to TRBJ2-6; D is undetermined. Written as DNA, the CDR3 is TGTGCCAGCAGCAGGCCGAGGGCCAACGTCCTGACTTTC. Its translation is CASSRPRANVLTF.